Here is one TCR beta chain with its context. The antigen remains unidentified. This specimen comes from a study of PD-L1 blockade in urothelial cancer. Across the whole study: It was at some point between 2012 and 2014 that patients started atezolizumab at 1,200 mg intravenously every 3 weeks. The median T cell count in blood samples was 140,000 to 150,000. Prior chemotherapy in patients spanned 0 to 3 regimens. Points from the study as a whole: Survival was better when pretreatment blood TCR clonality fell below the median.

TCRdb's copy holds only in-frame clones and misses some; the assay was immunoSEQ multiplex PCR. This table has tens of thousands of clones, 86% appearing once. V lost 2 bases, J lost 6 bases, and 8 bases stayed unmatched. There are 15 residues in the CDR3. Germline CDR1 and CDR2: SGHAT and FQNNGV. The sequence came from a man aged 55 to 69 with urothelial cancer. Sequenced here: PBMCs, sampled around atezolizumab (anti-PD-L1) treatment. The V gene is TRBV11-2, the J gene TRBJ2-7; 9 bases line up with TRBD1. CDR3: CASSLIPGQGTEQYF. CDR3 bases: TGTGCCAGCAGCTTAATTCCGGGACAGGGTACCGAGCAGTACTTC.